This T cell receptor beta chain was sequenced during a study of siplizumab effects on memory and regulatory T cells. Assay used: immunoSEQ multiplex PCR; TCRdb lists only in-frame clones, some missing. Among about 87,000 clones listed, around 94% were seen once. Sequenced input: non-Treg CD4+ T cells sorted from blood. This receptor was obtained from a human donor in good health.

DNA of the CDR3: TGTGCCAGCTCCTTAGGTGTAGCGGGGGGATTCCAGAGCTCCTACAATGAGCAGTTCTTC. Encoded protein: CASSLGVAGGFQSSYNEQFF. V usage is TRBV18 and J usage is TRBJ2-1; 10 bases match TRBD2. Unmatched junction bases numbered 17, after V lost 6 bases and J lost 0 bases. The CDR3 covers 20 residues. The germline V gene has CDR1 KGHSH and CDR2 LQKENI.